This T cell receptor beta chain came from a study of glioma-infiltrating T cells. Using RNA template, CDR3s of TCR alpha and beta were amplified with iRepertoire arm-PCR. MiXCR was run by TCRdb on the multiplex PCR reads, yielding one entry per CDR3 protein. The repertoire consists of about 140,000 distinct CDR3 sequences, with roughly 43% occurring once and the leading ten covering roughly a fifth. This clonotype showed up just a few times. V lost 3 bases and J 3 bases, leaving 10 bases between the germline ends. From germline, CDR1 is DFQATT and CDR2 SNEGSKA (reference sequence). CDR3 length equals 13 residues.

V is TRBV20-1 and J is TRBJ2-3; TRBD2 is a possible D gene (6 bases). Sequences were obtained from glioma tissue, nonneoplastic brain tissue, or PBMCs (not recorded which). This clonotype was sampled from a human donor with low-grade glioma or glioblastoma, undergoing nonglioma brain surgery, or in good health (not recorded which). The CDR3, as DNA: TGCAGTGCTAGGCGGGAATCGACAGATACGCAGTATTTT. It yields the protein CSARRESTDTQYF.